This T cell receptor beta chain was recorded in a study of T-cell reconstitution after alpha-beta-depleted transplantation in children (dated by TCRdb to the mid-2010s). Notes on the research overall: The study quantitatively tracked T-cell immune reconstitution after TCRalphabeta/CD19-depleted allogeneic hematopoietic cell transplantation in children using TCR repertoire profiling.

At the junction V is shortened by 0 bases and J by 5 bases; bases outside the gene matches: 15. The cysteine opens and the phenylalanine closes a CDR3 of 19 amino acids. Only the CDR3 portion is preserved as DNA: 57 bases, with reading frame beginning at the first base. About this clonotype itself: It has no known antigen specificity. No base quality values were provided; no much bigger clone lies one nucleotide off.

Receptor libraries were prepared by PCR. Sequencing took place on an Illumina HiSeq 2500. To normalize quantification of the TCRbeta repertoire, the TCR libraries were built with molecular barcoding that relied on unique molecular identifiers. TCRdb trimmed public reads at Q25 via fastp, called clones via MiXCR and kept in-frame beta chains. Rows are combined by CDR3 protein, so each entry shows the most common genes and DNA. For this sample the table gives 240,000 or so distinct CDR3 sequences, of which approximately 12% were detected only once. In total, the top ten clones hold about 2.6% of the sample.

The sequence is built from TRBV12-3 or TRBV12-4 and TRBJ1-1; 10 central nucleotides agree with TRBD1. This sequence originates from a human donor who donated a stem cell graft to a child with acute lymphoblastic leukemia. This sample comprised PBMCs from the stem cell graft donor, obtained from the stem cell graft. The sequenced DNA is TGTGCCAGCAGTTTAGCTCCTAGGTATAGGACAGGGGGTCGAACTGAAGCTTTCTTT. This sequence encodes CASSLAPRYRTGGRTEAFF.